The present entry profiles one T cell receptor (beta chain) with its context. Its antigen remains unidentified. The same CDR3 can be traced to other DNA sequences in this sample. The ends were cut back, 0 bases at V and 4 bases at J, with 6 bases in the middle. The CDR3 consists of 13 residues. Germline V lookup: CDR1 MGHRA, CDR2 YSYEKL. The data were taken from a study of shared clonotypes between healthy human individuals. Study as a whole: The study used three CD4 naive, three CD4 memory, two CD8 naive and one CD8 memory plate per donor. Findings of the study overall: The study found lower generation probabilities in non-shared clonotypes than in those shared by all four donors.

Sequencing was at deep level. Sorted-subset replicate PCR reactions contained roughly 200 ng DNA, corresponding to some 28,000 T cell genomes. Only in-frame clones appear in the TCRdb table, and some are missing; sequencing was by immunoSEQ multiplex PCR. There are roughly 2 million clones in the sample; about 94% occur only once, and around 0.13% lies in the top ten. The sequenced material came from naive CD4+ T cells sorted from blood. Subset: CD45RA+ positively selected. V usage is TRBV4-1 and J usage is TRBJ1-2; D call uncertain. The sequence came from a man in his late teens or twenties in good health. CDR3 sequence (DNA): TGCGCCAGCAGCCAAGATCAAACCTATGGCTACACCTTC. This translates into CASSQDQTYGYTF.